The 7 T cell receptor beta chains listed next were all sequenced from one sample in a study of T cell repertoires in cytomegalovirus infection (dated by TCRdb to the late 2010s). TCRdb records Illumina HiSeq 1500 as the sequencer. TCRdb itself trimmed the public reads at Q25 with fastp, ran MiXCR and retained productive beta chains. Identical CDR3 protein sequences are pooled into one entry, listed with their most common genes and DNA. The sample has roughly 230,000 distinct CDR3 sequences on record, approximately 7% of them singletons. 5.5% to 6.5% of the sample belongs to the ten largest clones. Sequenced input: PBMCs. Receptors were obtained from a human donor in good health (CMV status not recorded). Some clones in this sample may be carry-over from other donors' samples.

At least ten counts were recorded for this clonotype. V is TRBV28 and J is TRBJ1-4; 9 bases map to TRBD1. V shed 10 bases, J shed 8 bases, and the junction held 5 bases outside the gene matches. The CDR3 has 12 residues. Germline values: CDR1 MDHEN, CDR2 SYDVKM. The CDR3 here is CATADRGEKLFF. For the CDR3, the DNA is TGTGCCACCGCGGACAGGGGCGAAAAACTGTTTTTT. Variable domain in full (rest from reference TRBV28 and TRBJ1-4): DVKVTQSSRYLVKRTGEKVFLECVQDMDHENMFWYRQDPGLGLRLIYFSYDVKMKEKGDIPEGYSVSREKKERFSLILESASTNQTSMYLCATADRGEKLFFGSGTQLSVL.

This clonotype was detected many times. The genes are TRBV2 and TRBJ1-5; 7 bases match TRBD1. The germline CDR1 and CDR2 sequences are SNHLY and FYNNEI. Trimming cost V 3 bases and J 4 bases; bases outside gene matches: 6. The CDR3 is made up of 15 amino acids. CDR3 sequence reads: CASSDAGTANQPQHF. Here the CDR3 DNA reads TGTGCCAGCAGTGATGCCGGGACAGCTAATCAGCCCCAGCATTTT.

The V and J genes are TRBV2 and TRBJ1-6, with TRBD1 as a possible D gene (6 bases). Germline CDR1 and CDR2: SNHLY and FYNNEI. The CDR3 covers 14 residues. V was trimmed by 2 bases and J by 10 bases, leaving 12 bases between them. The CDR3 sequence: CASSERGARSPLHF. The DNA of the CDR3 is TGTGCCAGCAGTGAACGGGGGGCACGGTCACCCCTCCACTTT.

This clonotype was counted many times. The chain has TRBV5-1 and TRBJ1-1; TRBD1 matches at 10 bases. CDR3 length: 18 residues. Germline V gene data show CDR1 as SGHRS and CDR2 as YFSETQ. V was pared by 0 bases and J by 0 bases, with 8 bases of the junction left unmatched. This CDR3 reads CASSLGLRGTGVNTEAFF. Written as DNA, the CDR3 is TGCGCCAGCAGCTTGGGACTTCGCGGGACAGGGGTGAACACTGAAGCTTTCTTT.

V usage is TRBV2 and J usage is TRBJ1-5; TRBD1 might be the D (5 bases). The V end lost 4 bases, the J end lost 4 bases, and 14 bases lay between the germline ends. There are 15 residues in the CDR3. Germline V gene lookup returns CDR1 SNHLY and CDR2 FYNNEI. In DNA form, the CDR3 reads TGTGCCAGCAGTGGGAGGGAGGACACAAATCAGCCCCAGCATTTT. Residues: CASSGREDTNQPQHF.

The table lists this clonotype with many counts. The genes are TRBV7-8 and TRBJ1-1; the match to TRBD1 covers 8 bases. Trimming at V came to 6 bases and at J to 3 bases, leaving 12 bases not matched to a gene. Germline CDR1 is SGHVS and CDR2 is FQNEAQ. There are 16 residues in the CDR3. The CDR3 here is CASRHRDRPWDTEAFF. The CDR3 DNA sequence: TGTGCCAGCAGACACCGGGACAGGCCCTGGGACACTGAAGCTTTCTTT. The entire variable domain, with the rest obtained from reference TRBV7-8 and TRBJ1-1, is as follows: GAGVSQSPRYKVAKRGQDVALRCDPISGHVSLFWYQQALGQGPEFLTYFQNEAQLDKSGLPSDRFFAERPEGSVSTLKIQRTQQEDSAVYLCASRHRDRPWDTEAFFGQGTRLTVV.

This clonotype was seen at least ten times. This chain uses TRBV7-3 with TRBJ2-1; 9 bases agree with TRBD1. The CDR3 is 16 amino acids. Germline V gene sequence: CDR1 SGHTA, CDR2 FQGTGA. V lost 5 bases and J lost 0; bases outside the gene matches: 5. The CDR3 region is CASSARTGDSYNEQFF. Here the CDR3 DNA reads TGTGCCAGCAGCGCAAGGACAGGGGACTCCTACAATGAGCAGTTCTTC.